Following are 18 T cell receptor beta chains from one sample sequenced in a study of cytomegalovirus exposure and HLA in healthy donors. Use of 60 Vbeta and 13 Jbeta primers characterized the PCR. Profiling relied on immunoSEQ multiplex PCR, and the TCRdb table lists in-frame clones only, not all of them. Of 100,000 to 150,000 clones in the sample, about two thirds were seen once. The sequenced sample was PBMCs. The receptors come from a woman between 35 and 50 years old in good health and CMV-seropositive.

V and J are TRBV13 and TRBJ1-5, with 9 bases fitting TRBD1. The ends lost 7 bases at V and 6 bases at J; junction bases unmatched: 4. CDR1 is PRHDT and CDR2 is FYEKMQ in the germline V gene (reference sequence). The CDR3 loop spans 13 amino acids. The CDR3 loop is CASTQGAGQPQHF. Written as DNA, the CDR3 is TGTGCCAGCACACAGGGGGCCGGTCAGCCCCAGCATTTT.

V and J are TRBV9 and TRBJ2-7; no clear D gene. Germline CDR1 is SGDLS and CDR2 is YYNGEE. V lost 0 bases and J 2 bases, leaving 9 bases between the germline ends. The CDR3 loop spans 14 amino acids. The CDR3 spells CASSVGLVPYEQYF. Here the CDR3 DNA reads TGTGCCAGCAGCGTAGGACTTGTACCCTACGAGCAGTACTTC.

The chain joins TRBV7-2 to TRBJ2-7, with 8 bases fitting TRBD2. Germline-derived CDR1 and CDR2 are SGHTA and FQGNSA. Unmatched junction bases numbered 7, after V lost 6 bases and J lost 3 bases. The CDR3 extends over 14 amino acids. CDR3 bases: TGTGCCAGCAGACCGACTAGCGATAACTACGAGCAGTACTTC. It yields the protein CASRPTSDNYEQYF.

The genes are TRBV11-2 and TRBJ2-7; D is perhaps TRBD1 (6 bases). V dropped 1 base and J dropped 3 bases, with 13 bases sitting between them. The CDR3 covers 15 residues. Germline lookup yields CDR1 SGHAT and CDR2 FQNNGV. The CDR3 spells CASSLVQGLYYEQYF. The CDR3 DNA reads as TGTGCCAGCAGCTTAGTACAGGGTCTTTACTACGAGCAGTACTTC.

The gene calls are TRBV2 and TRBJ2-5; no firm D call. Trimming took off 7 bases at V and 0 bases at J, with 6 bases between the two ends. There are 12 residues in the CDR3. Germline CDR1 is SNHLY and CDR2 is FYNNEI. This CDR3 is CASTQHQETQYF. CDR3 DNA sequence: TGTGCCAGCACACAGCACCAAGAGACCCAGTACTTC.

The chain couples TRBV27 to TRBJ1-1; perhaps TRBD1 as D (5 bases). Germline CDR1 and CDR2: MNHEY and SMNVEV (reference sequence). Deletions cut 3 bases from V and 2 bases from J, with 10 bases between. CDR3 size: 14 residues. CDR3 sequence: CASSFKGPNTEAFF. The CDR3, as DNA: TGTGCCAGCAGTTTTAAGGGGCCTAACACTGAAGCTTTCTTT.

The genes are TRBV6-5 and TRBJ1-1, with D perhaps TRBD1 (5 bases). The CDR3 covers 15 residues. The germline V gene encodes CDR1 MNHEY and CDR2 SVGAGI. V lost 6 bases and J 5 bases, leaving 19 bases between the germline ends. DNA for the CDR3: TGTGCCAGCAGCCGCCCAGGGCGTGCTGAGACTGAAGCTTTCTTT. As protein: CASSRPGRAETEAFF.

The CDR3 nucleotides read TGCGCCAGCAGCCCGCACACCTCCGGGACTAGCGGGGGGGGAGCATCCTACGAGCAGTACTTC. This translates into CASSPHTSGTSGGGASYEQYF. The rearrangement links TRBV4-3 to TRBJ2-7; 16 bases agree with TRBD2. In germline, CDR1 is LGHNA, CDR2 YSLEER. J was trimmed by 1 base and V by 4 bases; bases with no gene match: 16. The CDR3 has 21 residues.

This chain joins TRBV5-4 and TRBJ1-1, with TRBD1 matching 8 bases. The CDR3 has 16 amino acids. The germline CDR1 and CDR2 sequences are SGHNT and YYREEE (reference sequence). V was clipped by 3 bases and J by 5 bases; unmatched bases: 12. The CDR3 DNA reads TGTGCCAGCAGCTATTACCCCGGGACAGGCGGGACTGAAGCTTTCTTT. Amino acids: CASSYYPGTGGTEAFF.

The CDR3 loop reads CASFPGQASHEAFF. CDR3 nucleotides: TGCGCCAGCTTCCCGGGACAGGCTTCCCATGAAGCTTTCTTT. This chain links TRBV5-1 with TRBJ1-1; 8 bases align to TRBD1. CDR1 is SGHRS and CDR2 is YFSETQ in the germline V gene. The CDR3 runs to 14 residues. J gave up 7 bases and V 7 bases, and 12 bases lay outside the gene matches.

This clone is a singleton in its sample. This chain connects TRBV6-5 to TRBJ2-3, with 10 nucleotides matching TRBD2. CDR3 length equals 15 residues. Trimming at V came to 6 bases and at J to 1 base, leaving 4 bases not matched to a gene. Per the germline V gene, CDR1 is MNHEY and CDR2 is SVGAGI. The CDR3 region has the DNA TGTGCCAGCAGGGACACTAGCGGGGGCACAGATACGCAGTATTTT. Translating gives CASRDTSGGTDTQYF.

The chain is built from TRBV15 and TRBJ1-2; D is undetermined. Trimming pared 1 base from V and 4 bases from J, leaving 7 bases between. The CDR3 extends over 13 amino acids. Germline V gene data show CDR1 as LNHNV and CDR2 as YYDKDF (reference sequence). CDR3: CATSRAGIYGYTF. The CDR3 coding sequence is TGTGCCACCAGCAGAGCCGGGATCTATGGCTACACCTTC.

Only a few counts were recorded for this clone. The chain is built from TRBV6-5 and TRBJ1-1; 10 bases line up with TRBD1. The CDR3 is 16 residues long. CDR1 is MNHEY and CDR2 is SVGAGI in the germline V gene. V dropped 1 base and J dropped 3; count of bases not matched to a gene: 5. The CDR3 DNA follows: TGTGCCAGCAGTTACTTACCCGGGACAGGGGACACTGAAGCTTTCTTT. This sequence encodes CASSYLPGTGDTEAFF.

The chain uses TRBV27 and TRBJ2-2; 8 bases align to TRBD2. The V segment lost 4 bases and the J segment 9 bases; nucleotides outside the gene matches: 10. CDR1 and CDR2 (germline): MNHEY, SMNVEV (reference sequence). The CDR3 totals 15 residues. CDR3 DNA: TGTGCCAGCAGTTACCCCCGGGGGGGAGGCCGGGAGCTGTTTTTT. It codes for CASSYPRGGGRELFF.

The J gene is TRBJ1-6, the V gene TRBV7-2; D is undetermined. The CDR3 has 13 amino acids. CDR1 and CDR2 from the germline V gene are SGHTA and FQGNSA. V was clipped by 1 base and J by 9 bases, with 7 bases between them. CDR3 region: CASSLDPGSPLHF. The CDR3 DNA is TGTGCCAGCAGCTTAGATCCGGGTTCACCCCTCCACTTT. The complete variable domain, with remaining parts taken from reference TRBV7-2 and TRBJ1-6, reads GAGVSQSPSNKVTEKGKDVELRCDPISGHTALYWYRQSLGQGLEFLIYFQGNSAPDKSGLPSDRFSAERTGGSVSTLTIQRTQQEDSAVYLCASSLDPGSPLHFGNGTRLTVT.

CDR3 sequence: CARRGGRSYGYTF. CDR3 DNA: TGCGCCAGGAGGGGGGGGAGATCCTATGGCTACACCTTC. The chain links TRBV10-1 to TRBJ1-2, with a tentative D call TRBD1 (6 bases). The V end was cut by 9 bases, the J end by 4 bases, with 15 bases between. Germline values: CDR1 WNHNN, CDR2 SYGVQD (reference sequence). The CDR3 is made up of 13 amino acids.

This chain joins TRBV7-2 and TRBJ1-1; the D is unclear. The CDR3 loop spans 13 amino acids. Germline V CDR1 and CDR2: SGHTA, FQGNSA. Deletions cut 6 bases from V and 1 base from J, with 9 bases between. CDR3 protein: CASSLTENTEAFF. In nucleotides, the CDR3 is TGTGCCAGCAGTTTGACTGAGAACACTGAAGCTTTCTTT.

The chain recombines TRBV5-1 with TRBJ1-6, with 7 bases that match TRBD1. V was clipped by 0 bases and J by 6 bases; unmatched bases: 3. The germline gives CDR1 SGHRS, CDR2 YFSETQ. The CDR3 sequence is 15 residues long. The DNA for the CDR3 is TGCGCCAGCAGCTTGGCCGGACAGGCTAATTCACCCCTCCACTTT. Protein product: CASSLAGQANSPLHF. The full variable domain, rest sourced from reference TRBV5-1 and TRBJ1-6, is KAGVTQTPRYLIKTRGQQVTLSCSPISGHRSVSWYQQTPGQGLQFLFEYFSETQRNKGNFPGRFSGRQFSNSRSEMNVSTLELGDSALYLCASSLAGQANSPLHFGNGTRLTVT.